This T cell receptor (beta chain) emerged from a study of blood T cell repertoires in COVID-19. This clone was found a few times. After removal of 2 bases from V and 4 bases from J, the junction contained 1 base not matched to a gene. Germline assignment: CDR1 MDHEN and CDR2 SYDVKM. This CDR3 has 15 residues. Authors' analysis steps: Reference gene primer amplification gave estimated nucleated cell counts. This table comes from immunoSEQ multiplex PCR, and its TCRdb copy is limited to in-frame clones, with some not included. That table gives V, J and clone size, and the DNA gave D and trimming. The table records approximately 290,000 clones, approximately 86% of them present only once.

This sequence originates from a human donor with COVID-19, enrolled during active disease. The donor label of this sample is uncertain. Source material: peripheral blood. This chain joins TRBV28 and TRBJ2-7; 14 bases are shared with TRBD2. CDR3 coding DNA: TGTGCCAGCAGTTTAGGGACTAGCGGGAGATACGAGCAGTACTTC. It is translated as CASSLGTSGRYEQYF.